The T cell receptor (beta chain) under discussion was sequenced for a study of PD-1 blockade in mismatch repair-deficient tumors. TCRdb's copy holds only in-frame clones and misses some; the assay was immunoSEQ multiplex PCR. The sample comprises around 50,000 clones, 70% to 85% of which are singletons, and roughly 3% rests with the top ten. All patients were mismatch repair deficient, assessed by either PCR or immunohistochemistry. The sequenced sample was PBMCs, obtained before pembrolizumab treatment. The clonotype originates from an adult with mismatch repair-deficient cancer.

This CDR3 reads CASSLTRQGREETQYF. The CDR3 coding sequence is TGTGCCAGCAGCCTAACCAGACAGGGGAGGGAAGAGACCCAGTACTTC. The chain has TRBV5-4 and TRBJ2-5; D is perhaps TRBD1 (8 bases). The CDR3 has 16 amino acids. Germline values: CDR1 SGHNT, CDR2 YYREEE (reference sequence). Trimming shortened V by 4 bases and J by 3 bases, and 19 bases separated the two germline ends.